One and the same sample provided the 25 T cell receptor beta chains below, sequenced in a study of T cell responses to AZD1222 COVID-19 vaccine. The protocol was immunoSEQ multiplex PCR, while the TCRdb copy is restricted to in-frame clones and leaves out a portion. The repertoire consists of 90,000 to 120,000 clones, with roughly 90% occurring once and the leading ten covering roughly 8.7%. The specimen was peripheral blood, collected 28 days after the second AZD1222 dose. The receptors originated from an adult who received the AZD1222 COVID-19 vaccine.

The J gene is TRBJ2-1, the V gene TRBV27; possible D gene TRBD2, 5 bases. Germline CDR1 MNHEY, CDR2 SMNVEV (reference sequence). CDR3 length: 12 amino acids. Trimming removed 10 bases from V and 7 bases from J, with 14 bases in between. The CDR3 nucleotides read TGTGCCACCGCGGGTATGGGAAATGAGCAGTTCTTC. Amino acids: CATAGMGNEQFF.

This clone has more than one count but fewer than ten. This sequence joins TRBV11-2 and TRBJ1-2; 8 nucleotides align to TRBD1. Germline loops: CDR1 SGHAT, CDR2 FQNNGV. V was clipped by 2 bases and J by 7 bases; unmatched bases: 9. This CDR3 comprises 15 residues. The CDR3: CASSLTDRGGFGYTF. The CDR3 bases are TGTGCCAGCAGCTTAACCGACAGGGGAGGTTTTGGCTACACCTTC.

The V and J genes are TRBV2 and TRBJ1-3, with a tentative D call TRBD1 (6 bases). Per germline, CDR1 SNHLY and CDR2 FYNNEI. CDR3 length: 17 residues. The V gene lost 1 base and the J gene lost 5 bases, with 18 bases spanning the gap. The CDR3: CASSEDPGARPRNTIYF. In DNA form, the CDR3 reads TGTGCCAGCAGTGAAGATCCAGGGGCCCGGCCCAGAAACACCATATATTTT. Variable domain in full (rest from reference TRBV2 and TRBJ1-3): EPEVTQTPSHQVTQMGQEVILRCVPISNHLYFYWYRQILGQKVEFLVSFYNNEISEKSEIFDDQFSVERPDGSNFTLKIRSTKLEDSAMYFCASSEDPGARPRNTIYFGEGSWLTVV.

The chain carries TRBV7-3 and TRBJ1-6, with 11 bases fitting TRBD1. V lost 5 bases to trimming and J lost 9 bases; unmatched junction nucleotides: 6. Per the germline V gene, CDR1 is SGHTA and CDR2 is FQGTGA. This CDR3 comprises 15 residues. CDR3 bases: TGTGCCAGCAGCGCCGGACAGGGGGCTGGTTCACCCCTCCACTTT. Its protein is CASSAGQGAGSPLHF.

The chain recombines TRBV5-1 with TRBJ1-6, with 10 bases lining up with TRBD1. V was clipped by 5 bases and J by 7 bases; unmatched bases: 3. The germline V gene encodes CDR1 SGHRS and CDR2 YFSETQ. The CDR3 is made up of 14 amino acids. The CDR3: CASRRDRGNSPLHF. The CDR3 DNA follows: TGCGCCAGCAGGCGGGACAGGGGAAATTCACCCCTCCACTTT.

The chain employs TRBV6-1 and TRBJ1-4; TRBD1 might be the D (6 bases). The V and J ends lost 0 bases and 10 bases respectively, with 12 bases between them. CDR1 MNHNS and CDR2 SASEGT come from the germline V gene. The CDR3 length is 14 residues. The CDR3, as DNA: TGTGCCAGCAGTGAAGCGTGGGACATGAGAAAACTGTTTTTT. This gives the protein CASSEAWDMRKLFF.

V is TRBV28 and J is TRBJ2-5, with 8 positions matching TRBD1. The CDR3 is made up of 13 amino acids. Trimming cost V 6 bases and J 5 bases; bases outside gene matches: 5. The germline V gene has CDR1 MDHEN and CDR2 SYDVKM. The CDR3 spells CASRYRGEETQYF. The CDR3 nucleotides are TGTGCCAGCAGGTACAGGGGGGAGGAGACCCAGTACTTC.

The CDR3 DNA reads as TGTGCCAGCTCACCAGAGGACGAGCAGTACTTC. Its protein is CASSPEDEQYF. V and J are TRBV18 and TRBJ2-7; the D is unclear. There are 11 residues in the CDR3. Trimming pared 2 bases from V and 5 bases from J, leaving 4 bases between. Germline CDR1 is KGHSH and CDR2 is LQKENI.

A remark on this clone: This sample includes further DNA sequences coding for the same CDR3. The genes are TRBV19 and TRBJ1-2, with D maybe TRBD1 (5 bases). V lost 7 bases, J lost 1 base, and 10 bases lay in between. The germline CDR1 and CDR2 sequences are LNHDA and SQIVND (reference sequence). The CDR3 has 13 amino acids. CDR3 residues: CASTRGGNYGYTF. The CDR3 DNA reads TGTGCCAGTACACGGGGGGGTAACTATGGCTACACCTTC.

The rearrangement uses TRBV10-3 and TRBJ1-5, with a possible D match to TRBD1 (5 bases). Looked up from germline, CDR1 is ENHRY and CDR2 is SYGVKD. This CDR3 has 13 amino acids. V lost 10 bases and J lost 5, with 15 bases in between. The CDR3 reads CATGPGLDQPQHF. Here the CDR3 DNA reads TGTGCCACGGGGCCAGGGTTGGATCAGCCCCAGCATTTT.

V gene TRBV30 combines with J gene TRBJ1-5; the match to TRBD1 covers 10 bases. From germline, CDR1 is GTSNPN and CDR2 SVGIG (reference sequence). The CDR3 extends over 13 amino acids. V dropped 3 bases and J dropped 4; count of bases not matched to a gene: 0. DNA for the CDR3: TGTGCCTGGAGGGGACAGGGGAATCAGCCCCAGCATTTT. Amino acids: CAWRGQGNQPQHF.

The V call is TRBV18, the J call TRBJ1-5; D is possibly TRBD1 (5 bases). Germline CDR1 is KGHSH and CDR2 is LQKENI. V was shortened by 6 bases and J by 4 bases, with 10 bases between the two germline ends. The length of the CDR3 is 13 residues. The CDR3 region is CASSYDRNQPQHF. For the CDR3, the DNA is TGTGCCAGCTCCTATGACAGAAATCAGCCCCAGCATTTT.

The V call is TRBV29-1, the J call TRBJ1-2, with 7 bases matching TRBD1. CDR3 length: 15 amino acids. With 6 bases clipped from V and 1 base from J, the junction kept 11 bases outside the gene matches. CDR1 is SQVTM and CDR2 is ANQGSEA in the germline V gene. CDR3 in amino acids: CSVLPPTGRNYGYTF. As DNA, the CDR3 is TGCAGCGTCCTTCCCCCGACAGGGCGTAACTATGGCTACACCTTC.

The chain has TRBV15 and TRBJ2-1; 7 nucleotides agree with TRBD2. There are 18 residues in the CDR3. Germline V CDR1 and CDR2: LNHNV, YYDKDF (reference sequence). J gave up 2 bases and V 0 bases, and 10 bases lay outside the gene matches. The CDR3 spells CATSRDRGGSFAYNEQFF. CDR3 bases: TGTGCCACCAGCAGAGATCGAGGCGGGAGCTTTGCCTACAATGAGCAGTTCTTC. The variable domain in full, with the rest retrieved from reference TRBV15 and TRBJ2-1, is DAMVIQNPRYQVTQFGKPVTLSCSQTLNHNVMYWYQQKSSQAPKLLFHYYDKDFNNEADTPDNFQSRRPNTSFCFLDIRSPGLGDTAMYLCATSRDRGGSFAYNEQFFGPGTRLTVL.

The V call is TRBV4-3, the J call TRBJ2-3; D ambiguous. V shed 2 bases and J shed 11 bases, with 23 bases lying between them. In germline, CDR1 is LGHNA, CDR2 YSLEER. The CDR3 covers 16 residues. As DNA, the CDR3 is TGCGCCAGCAGCCAACGGTTAGCCCCAATTGATACGTGGCAGTATTTT. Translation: CASSQRLAPIDTWQYF.

The CDR3 here is CASRRQGEKLFF. CDR3 in DNA: TGTGCCAGCAGACGACAGGGGGAAAAACTGTTTTTT. The rearrangement uses TRBV12-3 or TRBV12-4 and TRBJ1-4; 8 bases match TRBD1. CDR3 length equals 12 residues. V lost 6 bases to trimming and J lost 8 bases; unmatched junction nucleotides: 2.

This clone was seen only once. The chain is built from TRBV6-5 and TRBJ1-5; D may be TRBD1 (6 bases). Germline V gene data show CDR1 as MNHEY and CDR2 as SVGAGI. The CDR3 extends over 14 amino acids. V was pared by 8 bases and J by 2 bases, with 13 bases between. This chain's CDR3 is CASGAGEGNQPQHF. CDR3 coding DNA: TGTGCCAGCGGAGCAGGGGAGGGCAATCAGCCCCAGCATTTT.

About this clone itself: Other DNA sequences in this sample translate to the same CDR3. The CDR3 nucleotides read TGTGCCAGCAGTGAAGCAAGAGACTATGGCTACACCTTC. The encoded protein is CASSEARDYGYTF. The chain links TRBV6-1 to TRBJ1-2; D unclear. V was trimmed by 0 bases and J by 3 bases, leaving 5 bases between them. The length of the CDR3 is 13 residues. From germline, CDR1 is MNHNS and CDR2 SASEGT.

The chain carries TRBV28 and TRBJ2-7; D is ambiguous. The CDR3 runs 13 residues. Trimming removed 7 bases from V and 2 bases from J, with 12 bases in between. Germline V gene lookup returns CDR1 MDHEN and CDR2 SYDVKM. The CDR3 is CASKTGGPYEQYF. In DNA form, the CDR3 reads TGTGCCAGCAAAACGGGCGGTCCCTACGAGCAGTACTTC.

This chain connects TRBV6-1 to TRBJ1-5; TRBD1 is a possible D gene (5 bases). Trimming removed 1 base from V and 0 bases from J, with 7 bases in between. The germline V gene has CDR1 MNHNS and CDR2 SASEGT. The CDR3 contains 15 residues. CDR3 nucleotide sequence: TGTGCCAGCAGTGAAGGCAGGGTTAGCAATCAGCCCCAGCATTTT. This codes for CASSEGRVSNQPQHF.

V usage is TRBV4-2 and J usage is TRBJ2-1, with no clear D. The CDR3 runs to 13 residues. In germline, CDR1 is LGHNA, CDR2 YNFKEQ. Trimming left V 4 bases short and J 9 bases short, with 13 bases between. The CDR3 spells CASSPPGSIEQFF. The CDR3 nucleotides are TGTGCCAGCAGCCCCCCGGGTAGCATTGAGCAGTTCTTC.

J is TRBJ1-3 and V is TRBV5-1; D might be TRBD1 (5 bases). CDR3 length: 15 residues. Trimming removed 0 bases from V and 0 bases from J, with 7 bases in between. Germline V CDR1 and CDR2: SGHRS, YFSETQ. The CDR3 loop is CASSLGQLSGNTIYF. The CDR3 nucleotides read TGCGCCAGCAGCTTGGGACAGCTCTCTGGAAACACCATATATTTT.

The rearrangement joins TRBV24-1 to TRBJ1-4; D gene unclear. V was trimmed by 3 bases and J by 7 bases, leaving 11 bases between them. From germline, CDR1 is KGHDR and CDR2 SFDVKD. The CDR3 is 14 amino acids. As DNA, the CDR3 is TGTGCCACCAGTGATGCTGGGGAGGGTGAAAAACTGTTTTTT. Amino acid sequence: CATSDAGEGEKLFF.

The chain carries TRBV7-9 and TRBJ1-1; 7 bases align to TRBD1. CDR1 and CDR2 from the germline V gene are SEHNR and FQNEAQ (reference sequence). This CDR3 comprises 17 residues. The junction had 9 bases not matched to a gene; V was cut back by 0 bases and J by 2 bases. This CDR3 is CASSLARQGTGNTEAFF. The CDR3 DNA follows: TGTGCCAGCAGCTTAGCCCGACAGGGAACAGGTAACACTGAAGCTTTCTTT.

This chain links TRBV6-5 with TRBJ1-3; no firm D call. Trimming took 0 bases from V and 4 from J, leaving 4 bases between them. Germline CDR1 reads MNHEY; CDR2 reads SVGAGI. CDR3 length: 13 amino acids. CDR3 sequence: CASSYSFGNTIYF. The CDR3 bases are TGTGCCAGCAGTTACTCCTTCGGAAACACCATATATTTT.